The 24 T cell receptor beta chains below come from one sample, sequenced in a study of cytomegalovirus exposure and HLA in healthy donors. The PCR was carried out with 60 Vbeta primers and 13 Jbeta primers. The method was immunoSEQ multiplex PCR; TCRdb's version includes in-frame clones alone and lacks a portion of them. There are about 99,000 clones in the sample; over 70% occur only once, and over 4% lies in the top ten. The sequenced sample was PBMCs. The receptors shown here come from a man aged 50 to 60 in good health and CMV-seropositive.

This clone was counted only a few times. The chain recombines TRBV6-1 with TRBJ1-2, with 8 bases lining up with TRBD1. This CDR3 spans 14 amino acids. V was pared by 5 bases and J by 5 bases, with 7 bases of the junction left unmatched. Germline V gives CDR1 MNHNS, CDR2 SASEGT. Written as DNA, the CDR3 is TGTGCCAGCAGTTTACGGGACAGGAGTTATGGCTACACCTTC. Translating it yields CASSLRDRSYGYTF.

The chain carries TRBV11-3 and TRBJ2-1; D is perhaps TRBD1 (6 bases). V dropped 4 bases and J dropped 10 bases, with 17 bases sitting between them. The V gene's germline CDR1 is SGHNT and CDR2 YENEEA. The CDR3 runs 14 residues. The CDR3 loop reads CASSSYAIGTEQFF. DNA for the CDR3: TGTGCCAGCAGCTCCTATGCGATCGGGACAGAGCAGTTCTTC.

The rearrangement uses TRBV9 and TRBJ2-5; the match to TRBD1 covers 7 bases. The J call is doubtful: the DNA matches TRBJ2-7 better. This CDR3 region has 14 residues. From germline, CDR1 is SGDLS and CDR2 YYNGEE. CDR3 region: CASSVAGTDYEQYF. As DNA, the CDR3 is TGTGCCAGCAGCGTAGCTGGGACAGACTACGAGCAGTACTTC.

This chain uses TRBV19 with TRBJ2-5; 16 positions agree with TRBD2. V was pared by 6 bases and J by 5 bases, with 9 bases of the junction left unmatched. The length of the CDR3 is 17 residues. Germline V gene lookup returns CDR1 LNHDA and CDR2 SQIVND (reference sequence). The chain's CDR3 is CASRKGLAGGPSETQYF. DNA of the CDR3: TGTGCCAGTAGGAAGGGACTAGCGGGAGGGCCCTCCGAGACCCAGTACTTC.

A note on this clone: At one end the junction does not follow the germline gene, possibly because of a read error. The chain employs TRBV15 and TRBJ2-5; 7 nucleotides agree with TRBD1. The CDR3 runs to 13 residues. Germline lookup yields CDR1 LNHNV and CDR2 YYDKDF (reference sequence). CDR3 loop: CATSSQGPETRYF. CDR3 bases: TGTGCCACCAGCTCACAGGGGCCAGAGACCCGGTACTTC.

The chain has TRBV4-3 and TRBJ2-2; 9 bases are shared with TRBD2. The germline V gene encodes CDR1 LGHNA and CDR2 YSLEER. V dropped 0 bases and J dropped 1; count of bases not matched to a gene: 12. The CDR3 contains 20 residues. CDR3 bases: TGCGCCAGCAGCCAAGATCTACATGATAGCGGGGGTGGGAACACCGGGGAGCTGTTTTTT. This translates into CASSQDLHDSGGGNTGELFF.

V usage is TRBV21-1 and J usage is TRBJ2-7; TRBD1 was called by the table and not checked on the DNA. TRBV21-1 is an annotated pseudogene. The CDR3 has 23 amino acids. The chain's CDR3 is CASSPHRDRGDRPSGLYSYEQYF. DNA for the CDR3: TGTGCCAGCAGCCCCCACCGGGACAGGGGAGATCGGCCTAGCGGGTTATACTCCTACGAGCAGTACTTC.

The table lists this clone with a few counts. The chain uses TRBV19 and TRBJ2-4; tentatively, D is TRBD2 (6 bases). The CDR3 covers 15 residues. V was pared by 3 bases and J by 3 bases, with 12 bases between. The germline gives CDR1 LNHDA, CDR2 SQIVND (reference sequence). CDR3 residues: CASSMEGPGKNIQYF. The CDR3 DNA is TGTGCCAGTAGTATGGAGGGGCCGGGCAAAAACATTCAGTACTTC.

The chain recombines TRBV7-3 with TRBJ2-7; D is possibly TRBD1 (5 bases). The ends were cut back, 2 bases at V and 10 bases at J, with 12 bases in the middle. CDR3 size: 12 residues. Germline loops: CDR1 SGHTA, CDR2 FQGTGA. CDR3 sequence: CASSLYTGPQYF. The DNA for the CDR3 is TGTGCCAGCAGCTTATATACAGGTCCCCAGTACTTC.

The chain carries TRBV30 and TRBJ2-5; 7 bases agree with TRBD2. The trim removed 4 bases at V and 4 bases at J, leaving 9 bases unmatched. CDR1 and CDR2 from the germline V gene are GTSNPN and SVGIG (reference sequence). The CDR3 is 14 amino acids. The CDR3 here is CAWTHNIAGETQYF. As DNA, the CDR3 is TGTGCCTGGACCCACAACATAGCGGGAGAGACCCAGTACTTC.

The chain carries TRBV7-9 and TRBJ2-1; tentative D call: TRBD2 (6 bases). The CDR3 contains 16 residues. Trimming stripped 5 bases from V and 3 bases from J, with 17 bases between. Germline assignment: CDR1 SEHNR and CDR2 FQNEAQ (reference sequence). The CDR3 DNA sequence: TGTGCCAGCAGCCCTAGACCCAGGGAGGACTACAATGAGCAGTTCTTC. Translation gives CASSPRPREDYNEQFF. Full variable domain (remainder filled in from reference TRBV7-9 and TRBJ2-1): DTGVSQNPRHKITKRGQNVTFRCDPISEHNRLYWYRQTLGQGPEFLTYFQNEAQLEKSRLLSDRFSAERPKGSFSTLEIQRTEQGDSAMYLCASSPRPREDYNEQFFGPGTRLTVL.

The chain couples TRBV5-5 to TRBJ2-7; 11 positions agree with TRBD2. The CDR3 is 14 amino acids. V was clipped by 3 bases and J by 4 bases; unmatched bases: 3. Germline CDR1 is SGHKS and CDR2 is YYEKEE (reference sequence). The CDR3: CASSSTSGKYEQYF. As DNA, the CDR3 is TGTGCCAGCAGCTCGACTAGCGGGAAGTACGAGCAGTACTTC.

Here the CDR3 reads CASSVMSGSSYEQYF. Here the CDR3 DNA reads TGTGCCAGCAGCGTGATGAGCGGGAGCTCCTACGAGCAGTACTTC. The V and J genes are TRBV9 and TRBJ2-7, with 8 bases that match TRBD2. V lost 2 bases to trimming and J lost 0 bases; unmatched junction nucleotides: 4. CDR1 and CDR2 (germline): SGDLS, YYNGEE. This CDR3 spans 15 amino acids.

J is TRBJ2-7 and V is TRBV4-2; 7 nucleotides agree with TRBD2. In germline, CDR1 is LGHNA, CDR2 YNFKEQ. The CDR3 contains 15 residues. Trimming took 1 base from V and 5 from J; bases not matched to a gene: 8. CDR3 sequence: CASSQARGSSDEQYF. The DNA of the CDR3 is TGTGCCAGCAGCCAAGCCCGCGGGAGTTCGGACGAGCAGTACTTC.

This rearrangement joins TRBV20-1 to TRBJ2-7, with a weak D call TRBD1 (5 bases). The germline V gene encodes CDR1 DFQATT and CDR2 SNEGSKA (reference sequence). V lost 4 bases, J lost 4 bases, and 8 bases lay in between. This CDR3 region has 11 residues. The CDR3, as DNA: TGCAGTGCTAAGGGGATATACGAGCAGTACTTC. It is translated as CSAKGIYEQYF.

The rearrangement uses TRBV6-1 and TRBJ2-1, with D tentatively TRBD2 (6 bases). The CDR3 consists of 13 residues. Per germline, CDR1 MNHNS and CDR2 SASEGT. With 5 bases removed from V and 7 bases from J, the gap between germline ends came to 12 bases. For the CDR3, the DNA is TGTGCCAGCAGTCCGGGACTTTGGAATGAGCAGTTCTTC. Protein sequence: CASSPGLWNEQFF.

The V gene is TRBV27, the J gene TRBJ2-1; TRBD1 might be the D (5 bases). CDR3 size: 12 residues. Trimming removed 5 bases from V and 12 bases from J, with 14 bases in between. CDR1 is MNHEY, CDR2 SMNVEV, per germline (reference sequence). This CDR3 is CASSPTVQGQFF. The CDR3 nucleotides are TGTGCCAGCAGTCCCACAGTTCAGGGGCAGTTCTTC.

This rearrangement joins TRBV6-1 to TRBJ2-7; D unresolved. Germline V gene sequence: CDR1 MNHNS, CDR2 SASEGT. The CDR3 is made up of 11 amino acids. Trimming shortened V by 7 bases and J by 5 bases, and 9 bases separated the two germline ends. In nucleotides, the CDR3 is TGTGCCAGCATAGTTCTGCACGAGCAGTACTTC. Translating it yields CASIVLHEQYF.

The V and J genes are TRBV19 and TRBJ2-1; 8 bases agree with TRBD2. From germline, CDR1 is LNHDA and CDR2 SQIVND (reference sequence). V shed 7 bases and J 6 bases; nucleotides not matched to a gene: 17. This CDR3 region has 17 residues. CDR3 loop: CASTNIWGGGRSNEQFF. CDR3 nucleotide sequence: TGTGCCAGTACCAATATATGGGGTGGCGGGAGGAGCAATGAGCAGTTCTTC.

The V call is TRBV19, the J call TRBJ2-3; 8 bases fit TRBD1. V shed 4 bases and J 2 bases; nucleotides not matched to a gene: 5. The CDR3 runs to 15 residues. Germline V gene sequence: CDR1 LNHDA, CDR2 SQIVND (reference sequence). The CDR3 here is CASSTDRANTDTQYF. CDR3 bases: TGTGCCAGTAGTACGGACAGGGCAAACACAGATACGCAGTATTTT.

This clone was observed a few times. CDR3 residues: CASSLGDRTREQYF. The CDR3 region has the DNA TGTGCCAGCAGCTTGGGGGACAGGACTCGAGAGCAGTACTTC. V is TRBV7-8 and J is TRBJ2-7; TRBD1 matches at 8 bases. Germline trimming cut 3 bases from V and 7 bases from J; bases unmatched to any gene: 8. CDR1 and CDR2 (germline): SGHVS, FQNEAQ. The CDR3 runs to 14 residues.

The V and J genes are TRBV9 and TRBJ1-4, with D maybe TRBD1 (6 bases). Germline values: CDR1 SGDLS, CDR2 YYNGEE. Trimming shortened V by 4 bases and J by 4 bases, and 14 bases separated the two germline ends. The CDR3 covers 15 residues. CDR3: CASSQTDSLNEKLFF. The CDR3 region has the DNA TGTGCCAGCAGCCAAACGGACAGTCTTAATGAAAAACTGTTTTTT.

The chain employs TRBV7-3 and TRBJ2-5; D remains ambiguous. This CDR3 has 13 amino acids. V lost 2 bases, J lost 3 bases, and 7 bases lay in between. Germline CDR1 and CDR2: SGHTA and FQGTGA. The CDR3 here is CASSLLGEETQYF. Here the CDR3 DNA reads TGTGCCAGCAGCTTATTAGGAGAAGAGACCCAGTACTTC.

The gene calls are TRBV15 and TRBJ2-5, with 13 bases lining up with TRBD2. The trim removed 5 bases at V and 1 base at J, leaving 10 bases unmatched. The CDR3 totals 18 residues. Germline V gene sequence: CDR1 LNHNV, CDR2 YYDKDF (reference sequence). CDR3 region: CATSGSLAGGPGQETQYF. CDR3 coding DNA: TGTGCCACCAGCGGGTCACTAGCGGGAGGGCCTGGCCAAGAGACCCAGTACTTC.